This record covers a single TCR beta chain. What it binds is unknown. The source of the sample is a study of monozygotic twins with inflammatory bowel disease. Per individual sample, eight separate reactions were used to make cDNA. TCRdb reprocessed the 5' RACE reads, keeping one entry per CDR3 protein, no DNA. This listing includes around 450,000 distinct CDR3 sequences. General observations from the study: With inverse Simpson as the measure, TCRbeta diversity was lower in IBD patients than in healthy co-twins. IBD patients, compared with healthy twins, shared fewer clonotypes with others (especially with disease activity).

The CDR3 sequence is 15 residues long. The germline V gene encodes CDR1 SGHKS and CDR2 YYEKEE (reference sequence). The rearrangement links TRBV5-5 to TRBJ2-6. Input material: blood. The clonotype originates from a human donor with ulcerative colitis or Crohn's disease, or a healthy co-twin of an affected twin (not recorded which). CDR3 protein: CASSLGYLGANVLTF.